The rows below give T cell receptor beta chains drawn from one sample of a study of OX40 agonist ivuxolimab in advanced cancers. Data came from immunoSEQ multiplex PCR; TCRdb stores just in-frame clones and leaves some out. The table shows about 21,000 clones, with nearly 85% occurring only once. Source: CD4+ or CD8+ T cells sorted from blood, taken in a trial of the OX40 agonist ivuxolimab. The origin of the receptors is an adult with an advanced solid tumor such as melanoma, head and neck, liver or kidney cancer. The CDR3 runs from the conserved cysteine through the conserved F or W. The D gene is left open where the match is weak. Rows give clone size only sometimes, using once, few, many, or a class for an expanded clone.

abundance: -; d_gene: -; j_gene: TRBJ1-1; v_gene: TRBV19; CDR3aa: CASSISLNTEAFF; CDR3nt: TGTGCCAGTAGTATTTCCTTGAACACTGAAGCTTTCTTT
abundance: -; d_gene: TRBD2; j_gene: TRBJ2-7; v_gene: TRBV7-9; CDR3aa: CASSSLAGVGYEQYF; CDR3nt: TGTGCCAGCAGCTCGCTAGCGGGAGTCGGTTACGAGCAGTACTTC
abundance: -; d_gene: -; j_gene: TRBJ1-5; v_gene: TRBV6-1; CDR3aa: CASSDHTRNQPQHF; CDR3nt: TGTGCCAGCAGTGACCACACCAGAAATCAGCCCCAGCATTTT
abundance: -; d_gene: TRBD2; j_gene: TRBJ2-5; v_gene: TRBV25-1; CDR3aa: CASSIRGQSVSGEETQYF; CDR3nt: TGTGCCAGCAGCATCAGGGGCCAGAGCGTTAGCGGGGAAGAGACCCAGTACTTC
abundance: -; d_gene: -; j_gene: TRBJ2-7; v_gene: TRBV5-8; CDR3aa: CASSSSVEQYF; CDR3nt: TGTGCCAGCAGCTCTTCGGTGGAGCAGTACTTC
abundance: -; d_gene: -; j_gene: TRBJ2-2; v_gene: TRBV15; CDR3aa: CATSRDRGTGELFF; CDR3nt: TGTGCCACCAGCAGAGATCGGGGGACCGGGGAGCTGTTTTTT
abundance: -; d_gene: TRBD2; j_gene: TRBJ2-5; v_gene: TRBV4-1; CDR3aa: CASSQGRGQETQYF; CDR3nt: TGCGCCAGCAGCCAAGGGCGGGGGCAAGAGACCCAGTACTTC
abundance: -; d_gene: -; j_gene: TRBJ2-7; v_gene: TRBV5-5; CDR3aa: CASSPWASAAYEQYF; CDR3nt: TGTGCCAGCAGCCCCTGGGCGAGCGCTGCCTACGAGCAGTACTTC
abundance: -; d_gene: TRBD1; j_gene: TRBJ2-1; v_gene: TRBV27; CDR3aa: CASRGQTGYDEQFF; CDR3nt: TGTGCCAGCAGGGGACAGACAGGGTATGATGAGCAGTTCTTC
abundance: -; d_gene: -; j_gene: TRBJ1-1; v_gene: TRBV28; CDR3aa: CASSLGPRFFNTEAFF; CDR3nt: TGTGCCAGCAGTTTGGGACCGCGGTTTTTCAACACTGAAGCTTTCTTT
abundance: -; d_gene: TRBD1; j_gene: TRBJ1-2; v_gene: TRBV6-6; CDR3aa: CASSYSTGEGYGYTF; CDR3nt: TGTGCCAGCAGTTACTCGACAGGGGAAGGATATGGCTACACCTTC
abundance: -; d_gene: TRBD2; j_gene: TRBJ2-3; v_gene: TRBV27; CDR3aa: CASSSSGLAGGLSTDTQYF; CDR3nt: TGTGCCAGCAGCTCTTCGGGACTAGCGGGGGGACTCAGCACAGATACGCAGTATTTT
abundance: -; d_gene: -; j_gene: TRBJ1-4; v_gene: TRBV28; CDR3aa: CASSLNWISNEKLFF; CDR3nt: TGTGCCAGCAGTTTAAATTGGATTTCTAATGAAAAACTGTTTTTT
abundance: -; d_gene: TRBD1; j_gene: TRBJ1-5; v_gene: TRBV4-1; CDR3aa: CASSQAPGGDNQPQHF; CDR3nt: TGCGCCAGCAGCCAAGCCCCAGGGGGCGATAATCAGCCCCAGCATTTT
abundance: -; d_gene: -; j_gene: TRBJ1-4; v_gene: TRBV25-1; CDR3aa: CASSEWAETNEKLFF; CDR3nt: TGTGCCAGCAGTGAATGGGCAGAAACTAATGAAAAACTGTTTTTT
abundance: -; d_gene: -; j_gene: TRBJ1-5; v_gene: TRBV27; CDR3aa: CASRDLGGNQPQHF; CDR3nt: TGTGCCAGCAGGGACCTCGGGGGCAATCAGCCCCAGCATTTT
abundance: -; d_gene: -; j_gene: TRBJ2-7; v_gene: TRBV6-5; CDR3aa: CATTRDYEQYF; CDR3nt: TGTGCCACAACGCGGGACTACGAGCAGTACTTC
abundance: -; d_gene: TRBD1; j_gene: TRBJ1-2; v_gene: TRBV5-1; CDR3aa: CASSLGQGTHGYTF; CDR3nt: TGCGCCAGCAGCTTGGGACAGGGGACCCATGGCTACACCTTC
abundance: -; d_gene: -; j_gene: TRBJ2-7; v_gene: TRBV4-1; CDR3aa: CASSETGEQYF; CDR3nt: TGCGCCAGCAGCGAAACGGGCGAGCAGTACTTC
abundance: -; d_gene: -; j_gene: TRBJ2-7; v_gene: TRBV6-1; CDR3aa: CASSGGRAYEQYF; CDR3nt: TGTGCCAGCAGTGGGGGAAGGGCCTACGAGCAGTACTTC
abundance: -; d_gene: TRBD2; j_gene: TRBJ2-7; v_gene: TRBV4-2; CDR3aa: CASSPGSGTSGSEQCF; CDR3nt: TGTGCCAGCAGCCCAGGGTCGGGGACTAGCGGGAGTGAGCAGTGCTTC
abundance: -; d_gene: -; j_gene: TRBJ1-5; v_gene: TRBV27; CDR3aa: CASRPGRYNQPQHF; CDR3nt: TGTGCCAGCAGGCCCGGACGGTACAATCAGCCCCAGCATTTT
abundance: -; d_gene: TRBD1; j_gene: TRBJ2-1; v_gene: TRBV4-1; CDR3aa: CASSQRDRLSSYSYNEQFF; CDR3nt: TGCGCCAGCAGCCAGAGGGACAGACTCTCTAGCTACTCCTACAATGAGCAGTTCTTC
abundance: -; d_gene: TRBD1; j_gene: TRBJ1-1; v_gene: TRBV9; CDR3aa: CASSSSDRAGTEAFF; CDR3nt: TGTGCCAGCAGCTCTTCGGACAGGGCTGGCACTGAAGCTTTCTTT
abundance: -; d_gene: -; j_gene: TRBJ2-7; v_gene: TRBV14; CDR3aa: CASSQDWAKYEQYF; CDR3nt: TGTGCCAGCAGCCAAGACTGGGCTAAGTACGAGCAGTACTTC
abundance: -; d_gene: -; j_gene: TRBJ1-1; v_gene: TRBV5-1; CDR3aa: CASSLNSLNTEAFF; CDR3nt: TGCGCCAGCAGCTTGAACAGCCTGAACACTGAAGCTTTCTTT
abundance: once; d_gene: -; j_gene: TRBJ1-1; v_gene: TRBV29-1; CDR3aa: CSVQLNNRQENFEAFF; CDR3nt: TGCAGCGTCCAACTCAACAACAGACAGGAGAATTTTGAAGCTTTCTTT
abundance: -; d_gene: -; j_gene: TRBJ2-1; v_gene: TRBV7-8; CDR3aa: CASSLAANEQFF; CDR3nt: TGTGCCAGCAGCTTAGCTGCAAATGAGCAGTTCTTC
abundance: -; d_gene: -; j_gene: TRBJ2-7; v_gene: TRBV28; CDR3aa: CASSPLSSSHEQYF; CDR3nt: TGTGCCAGCAGTCCCCTAAGCTCTTCCCACGAGCAGTACTTC
abundance: -; d_gene: TRBD1; j_gene: TRBJ2-7; v_gene: TRBV27; CDR3aa: CASSPTLQGYREQYF; CDR3nt: TGTGCCAGCAGTCCTACATTACAGGGGTACCGCGAGCAGTACTTC
abundance: -; d_gene: -; j_gene: TRBJ2-7; v_gene: TRBV6-1; CDR3aa: CASSEGPGSSYEQYF; CDR3nt: TGTGCCAGCAGTGAAGGTCCCGGGAGCTCCTACGAGCAGTACTTC